The rows below give T cell receptor beta chains drawn from one sample of a study of shared clonotypes between healthy human individuals. Produced via immunoSEQ multiplex PCR; TCRdb's table is partial and in-frame only. The sample yields some 2,000,000 clones, 90% to 95% seen once. Sequenced sample: naive CD4+ T cells sorted from blood. The receptors here all came from a man aged 18 to 29 in good health. CDR3s include the opening cysteine and the closing phenylalanine or tryptophan. Each record gives: V gene, D gene, J gene, clone size, CDR3 protein, CDR3 DNA. A D gene is named only where the DNA matches it firmly. The listing skips clone size in some rows; elsewhere it reads once, few, many or a size class.

V: TRBV5-1; D: -; J: TRBJ2-1; size: -; CDR3: CASSLGAVNEQFF; DNA: TGCGCCAGCAGCCTGGGGGCCGTCAATGAGCAGTTCTTC
V: TRBV10-3; D: TRBD1; J: TRBJ1-2; size: -; CDR3: CASSPGQGSSYYGYTF; DNA: TGTGCCTCCAGCCCGGGACAGGGGAGTTCCTACTATGGCTACACCTTC
V: TRBV5-4; D: -; J: TRBJ1-2; size: -; CDR3: CASSLEGSNYGYTF; DNA: TGTGCCAGCAGCTTGGAGGGCAGCAACTATGGCTACACCTTC
V: TRBV19; D: -; J: TRBJ1-5; size: many; CDR3: CASSGGEGQPQHF; DNA: TGTGCCAGTAGTGGGGGGGAAGGTCAGCCCCAGCATTTT
V: TRBV7-9; D: -; J: TRBJ1-3; size: -; CDR3: CASSLEGLGGNTIYF; DNA: TGTGCCAGCAGCTTAGAAGGATTAGGTGGAAACACCATATATTTT
V: TRBV9; D: -; J: TRBJ2-1; size: once; CDR3: CASSVEPSSYNEQFF; DNA: TGTGCCAGCAGCGTAGAGCCCAGTTCCTACAATGAGCAGTTCTTC
V: TRBV4-1; D: TRBD1; J: TRBJ1-1; size: -; CDR3: CASSHKIWGTGDLEAFF; DNA: TGCGCCAGCAGCCACAAGATCTGGGGGACAGGGGACCTTGAAGCTTTCTTT
V: TRBV30; D: -; J: TRBJ1-3; size: -; CDR3: CAWSADSRSGNTIYF; DNA: TGTGCCTGGAGCGCTGACAGCCGCTCTGGAAACACCATATATTTT
V: TRBV19; D: TRBD2; J: TRBJ2-3; size: -; CDR3: CASETSGSSDTQYF; DNA: TGTGCCAGTGAGACTAGCGGGAGCTCAGATACGCAGTATTTT
V: TRBV21-1; D: -; J: TRBJ2-1; size: -; CDR3: CASSKLAVGNEQFF; DNA: TGTGCCAGCAGCAAACTAGCGGTTGGCAATGAGCAGTTCTTC
V: TRBV5-1; D: -; J: TRBJ1-5; size: -; CDR3: CASSLYEGSAQPQHF; DNA: TGCGCCAGCAGCTTGTATGAGGGTTCGGCGCAGCCCCAGCATTTT
V: TRBV27; D: -; J: TRBJ1-1; size: -; CDR3: CASKRVLNTEAFF; DNA: TGTGCCAGCAAGAGGGTTCTGAACACTGAAGCTTTCTTT
V: TRBV7-7; D: TRBD2; J: TRBJ2-1; size: -; CDR3: CASSRGTSGNYEQFF; DNA: TGTGCTAGCAGCCGGGGGACTAGCGGAAATTATGAGCAGTTCTTC
V: TRBV5-1; D: -; J: TRBJ1-1; size: -; CDR3: CASSLYRESNTEAFF; DNA: TGCGCCAGCAGTCTCTACAGGGAATCGAACACTGAAGCTTTCTTT
V: TRBV5-1; D: -; J: TRBJ1-4; size: -; CDR3: CASSLETAATNEKLFF; DNA: TGCGCCAGCAGCTTAGAGACAGCGGCAACTAATGAAAAACTGTTTTTT
V: TRBV7-9; D: -; J: TRBJ1-6; size: -; CDR3: CASSLANTQSSNSPLHF; DNA: TGTGCCAGCAGCTTAGCGAACACGCAATCCTCGAATTCACCCCTCCACTTT
V: TRBV9; D: TRBD2; J: TRBJ2-4; size: -; CDR3: CASSVGEGAGGKNIQYF; DNA: TGTGCCAGCAGCGTAGGAGAGGGAGCGGGGGGCAAAAACATTCAGTACTTC
V: TRBV4-1; D: TRBD1; J: TRBJ2-7; size: -; CDR3: CASSQEDRDYEQYF; DNA: TGCGCCAGCAGCCAAGAAGACAGGGACTACGAGCAGTACTTC
V: TRBV5-1; D: -; J: TRBJ2-1; size: once; CDR3: CASSKDVYNEQFF; DNA: TGCGCCAGCAGCAAGGACGTTTACAATGAGCAGTTCTTC
V: TRBV19; D: -; J: TRBJ1-5; size: -; CDR3: CASSIDQGKGNQPQHF; DNA: TGTGCCAGTAGTATAGACCAGGGGAAAGGCAATCAGCCCCAGCATTTT
V: TRBV5-1; D: TRBD1; J: TRBJ1-4; size: -; CDR3: CASSRQGLVTNEKLFF; DNA: TGCGCCAGCAGCCGACAGGGCCTTGTAACTAATGAAAAACTGTTTTTT
V: TRBV30; D: -; J: TRBJ1-2; size: -; CDR3: CAWSADTNYGYTF; DNA: TGTGCCTGGAGTGCGGACACTAACTATGGCTACACCTTC
V: TRBV30; D: -; J: TRBJ1-6; size: -; CDR3: CAWTVERSPLHF; DNA: TGTGCCTGGACCGTCGAGAGGTCACCCCTCCACTTT
V: TRBV5-1; D: TRBD1; J: TRBJ2-1; size: -; CDR3: CASSQGQGSYNEQFF; DNA: TGCGCCAGCAGCCAGGGACAGGGGTCATACAATGAGCAGTTCTTC
V: TRBV29-1; D: -; J: TRBJ1-2; size: -; CDR3: CSVIQLAGGYTF; DNA: TGCAGCGTCATTCAACTCGCCGGGGGCTACACCTTC